This T cell receptor beta chain was recovered during a study of T cell responses to AZD1222 COVID-19 vaccine. Here immunoSEQ multiplex PCR was the method, and the copy in TCRdb shows in-frame clones only, minus some. This table holds some 150,000 clones, approximately 92% found once. Trimming shortened V by 1 base and J by 2 bases, and 11 bases separated the two germline ends. CDR3 size: 15 residues. Germline V lookup: CDR1 SEHNR, CDR2 FQNEAQ (reference sequence). Worth noting for this clone: Antigen unknown.

Study observations and caveats: Seropositive AZD1222 recipients at baseline numbered only six or seven. No repertoire was sampled before or during the peak T cell response, only after it. Donors skewed white British and female; clonal diversity was possibly underestimated. Of spike-specific TCRs, nearly half reportedly target regions left unmutated in variants.

The sample here was peripheral blood, taken 28 days after the second AZD1222 dose. This sequence originates from an adult who received the AZD1222 COVID-19 vaccine. The chain is built from TRBV7-9 and TRBJ1-2; no clear D gene. CDR3 nucleotides: TGTGCCAGCAGCTTAGGTGGGAGCAGAAACTATGGCTACACCTTC. Amino acid sequence: CASSLGGSRNYGYTF.